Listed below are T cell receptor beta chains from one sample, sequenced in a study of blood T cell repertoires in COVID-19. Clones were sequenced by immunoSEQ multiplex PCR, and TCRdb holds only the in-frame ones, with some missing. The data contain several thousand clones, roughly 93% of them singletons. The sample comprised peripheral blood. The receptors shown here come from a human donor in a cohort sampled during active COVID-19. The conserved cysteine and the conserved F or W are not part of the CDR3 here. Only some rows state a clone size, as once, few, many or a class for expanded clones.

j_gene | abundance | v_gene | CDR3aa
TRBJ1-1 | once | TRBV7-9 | ASTGQGAHTEAF
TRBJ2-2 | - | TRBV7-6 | ASSSSRSGELF
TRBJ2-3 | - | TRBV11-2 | ASSPDRLLSLTDTQY
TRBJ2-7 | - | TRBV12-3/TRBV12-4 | ASSLYYEQY
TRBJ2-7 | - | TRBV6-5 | ASTKSGQVPYEQY
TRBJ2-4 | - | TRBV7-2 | ASSLGSGGGLAKNIQY
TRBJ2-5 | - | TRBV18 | ASSPPGDSVRGTQY
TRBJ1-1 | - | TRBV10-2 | ASSDLTRGATEAF
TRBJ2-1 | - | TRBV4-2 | ASSPRGLSSYNEQF
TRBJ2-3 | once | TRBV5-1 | ASRAGGGTDTQY
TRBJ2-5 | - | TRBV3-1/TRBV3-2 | ASSQDNGPGTQY
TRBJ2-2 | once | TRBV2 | ASTRANTGELF
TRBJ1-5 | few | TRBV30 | AWSAHVGGSNQPQH
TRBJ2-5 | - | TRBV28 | ASSFTRETQY
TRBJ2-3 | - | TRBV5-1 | ASRTSDADTQY
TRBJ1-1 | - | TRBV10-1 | ASSQDRGTEAF
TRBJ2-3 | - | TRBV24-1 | ATSDVVGSGGGTDTQY
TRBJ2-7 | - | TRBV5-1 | ASRRLAGGNYEQY
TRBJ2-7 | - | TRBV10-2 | ASESGQPSYEQY
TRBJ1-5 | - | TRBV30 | AWSPQMDQPQH
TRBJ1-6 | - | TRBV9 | ASSVGRGNLYNSPLH
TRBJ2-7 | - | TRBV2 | ASSEERTGGAEQY
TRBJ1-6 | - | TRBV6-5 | ASSYDRSYSPLH
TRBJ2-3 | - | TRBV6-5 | ASRGPSTDTQY
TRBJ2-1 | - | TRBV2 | ASSHRLAGDNEQF
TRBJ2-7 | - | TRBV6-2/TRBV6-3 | ASSYSTYEQY
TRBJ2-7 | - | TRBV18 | ASSPKWRDRADEQY
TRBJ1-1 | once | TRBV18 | ASSADRGVTTEAF
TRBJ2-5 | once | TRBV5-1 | ASSLTGVQPETQY
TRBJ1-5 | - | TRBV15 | ATSREPTGGQPQH
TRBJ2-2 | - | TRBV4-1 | ASSHRGTGSATGELF
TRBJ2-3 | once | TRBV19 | ASSSGQGTDTQY
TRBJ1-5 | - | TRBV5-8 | ASSGTGVQPQH
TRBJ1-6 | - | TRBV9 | ASSPGTGGSPLH
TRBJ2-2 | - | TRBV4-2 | ASSQDLTGLASGELF
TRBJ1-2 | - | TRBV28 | ASSLSRFRDRDTIYGYT
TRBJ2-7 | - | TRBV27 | ASSLTSGGSYEQY
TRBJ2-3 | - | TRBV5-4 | RTGQGESDTQY
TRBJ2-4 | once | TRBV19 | ASSMGRGNIQY
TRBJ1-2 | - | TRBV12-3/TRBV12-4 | ASRRTGNYGYT
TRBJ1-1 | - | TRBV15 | ATEPGSANTEAF
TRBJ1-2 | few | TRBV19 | ASSTRGQGYGYT
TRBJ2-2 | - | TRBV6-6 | ASELAGGNGELF
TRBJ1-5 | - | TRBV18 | ASSSRTGLYGNQPQH
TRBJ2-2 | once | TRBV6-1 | ASSVSSGGNTGELF
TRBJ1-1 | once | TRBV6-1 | ASSEGQPNLNTEAF
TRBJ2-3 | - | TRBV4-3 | ASSQDSSGRAWY
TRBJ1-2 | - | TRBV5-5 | ASSTGQNYGYT
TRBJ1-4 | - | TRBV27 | ASSFRIYGTNEKLF
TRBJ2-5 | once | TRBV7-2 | ASSALQGSRAETQY